This record covers a single TCR beta chain. The missing conserved phenylalanine or tryptophan at the end of this CDR3 makes a read error likely. No DNA is shown, since the ends of the CDR3 on it are uncertain; the CDR3 is the one TCRdb lists. Thyroid surgery took place with no prior treatment in any patient. This entry belongs to a study of metastatic and nonmetastatic thyroid tumors. The germline V gene encodes CDR1 MDHEN and CDR2 SYDVKM. The CDR3 is 15 residues long, ends included. TCRdb re-clonotyped the PCR reads through MiXCR. The sample has tens of thousands of clones, roughly 18% seen once. Sequencing was performed on adjacent normal tissue. The chain couples TRBV28 to TRBJ1-4; the table assigns TRBD1, which was not confirmed against the DNA. This TCR came from a male donor with papillary thyroid cancer or a benign thyroid nodule (not recorded which). Some clones in this sample may be carry-over from other donors' samples. CDR3 sequence reads: CASSPRDMYDENVFL.